The 2 T cell receptor beta chains in this list originate from one sample, sequenced in a study of CD8+ T cells in alopecia areata. RNA, once extracted, was reverse transcribed into cDNA for use as the sequencing template. TCRdb's copy holds only in-frame clones and misses some; the assay was immunoSEQ multiplex PCR. The sample contains about 6,000 clones, none of them singletons. Time point meaning: mouse skin 6 weeks after grafting, around onset of hair loss. The sequenced sample was skin, obtained at week 6. The receptor source for this set is a C3H/HeJ mouse with alopecia areata. For this strain, the MHC haplotype corresponds to H2-k.

This clone was detected ten times or more. The genes are named according to mouse. The read gets to within 4 residues of the CDR3 end, and the germline J gene fills in the rest. In the same sample, other DNA sequences code for this CDR3. The chain combines TRBV31 with TRBJ1-2; 7 nucleotides line up with TRBD1. Germline V gene sequence: CDR1 GKSSPN, CDR2 SITVG. The CDR3 is 14 residues long. The ends lost 1 base at V and 2 bases at J; junction bases unmatched: 4. The sequenced part of the CDR3 DNA is TGTGCCTGGAGTCCCGACAGGGCGAACTCC. Its translation is CAWSPDRANS. The complete CDR3 reads CAWSPDRANSDYTF.

In regard to this clone: The genes are named according to mouse. The CDR3 is cut off 4 residues early in the read; its end comes from the germline J gene. The chain joins TRBV5 to TRBJ1-1; D is uncertain. The CDR3 totals 12 residues. Germline loops: CDR1 LGHNA, CDR2 YNLKQL (reference sequence). The covered CDR3 bases are TGTGCCAGCAGCCCAATGACAAAA. Translated: CASSPMTK. The full CDR3 sequence reads CASSPMTKEVFF.